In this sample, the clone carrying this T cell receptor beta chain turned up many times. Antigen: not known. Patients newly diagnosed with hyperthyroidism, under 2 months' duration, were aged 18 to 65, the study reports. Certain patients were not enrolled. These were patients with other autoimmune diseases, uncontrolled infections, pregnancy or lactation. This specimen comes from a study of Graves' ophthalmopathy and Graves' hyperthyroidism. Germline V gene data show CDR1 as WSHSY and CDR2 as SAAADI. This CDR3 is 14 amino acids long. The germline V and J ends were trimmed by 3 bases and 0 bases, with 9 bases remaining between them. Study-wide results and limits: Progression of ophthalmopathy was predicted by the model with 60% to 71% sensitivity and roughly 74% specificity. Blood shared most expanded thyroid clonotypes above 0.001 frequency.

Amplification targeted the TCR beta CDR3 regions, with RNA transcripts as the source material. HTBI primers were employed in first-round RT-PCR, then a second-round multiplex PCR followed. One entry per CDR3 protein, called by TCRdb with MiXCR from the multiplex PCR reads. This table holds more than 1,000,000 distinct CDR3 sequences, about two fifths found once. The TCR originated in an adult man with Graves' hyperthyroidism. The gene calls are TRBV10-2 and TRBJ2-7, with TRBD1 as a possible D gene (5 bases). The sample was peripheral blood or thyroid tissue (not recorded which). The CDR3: CASSDEDSSYEQYF. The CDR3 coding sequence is TGCGCCAGCAGTGATGAAGACAGCTCCTACGAGCAGTACTTC.